The 8 T cell receptor beta chains reported below all come from one sample, sequenced in a study of beta chain features in type 1 diabetes. Sequenced material consisted of expressed TCRB transcripts (all of the isolated RNA was reverse transcribed). Data came from immunoSEQ multiplex PCR; TCRdb stores just in-frame clones and leaves some out. This table has around 44,000 clones, around 50% appearing once. Input material: Tregs from blood. The receptors originated from a woman under 30 in good health.

This sequence joins TRBV7-9 and TRBJ2-1, with D possibly matching TRBD1 (5 bases). The CDR3 extends over 16 amino acids. Trimming removed 0 bases at V and 12 bases at J, with 21 bases between. CDR1 is SEHNR, CDR2 FQNEAQ, per germline (reference sequence). Here the CDR3 reads CASSLALGQDNPGQFF. The CDR3 nucleotides read TGTGCCAGCAGCTTAGCGCTAGGGCAGGACAACCCGGGGCAGTTCTTC.

This chain connects TRBV5-4 to TRBJ2-1; 7 bases align to TRBD2. V was pared by 5 bases and J by 5 bases, with 10 bases of the junction left unmatched. The CDR3 contains 15 residues. CDR1 and CDR2 from the germline V gene are SGHNT and YYREEE (reference sequence). The CDR3 protein is CASSAASGRDNEQFF. The CDR3 region has the DNA TGTGCCAGCAGTGCGGCTAGCGGAAGAGACAATGAGCAGTTCTTC.

This clone was seen a single time. This chain joins TRBV5-1 and TRBJ2-7, with a tentative D call TRBD1 (6 bases). The length of the CDR3 is 13 residues. CDR1 and CDR2 (germline): SGHRS, YFSETQ. V dropped 6 bases and J dropped 4 bases, with 14 bases sitting between them. The CDR3 region has the DNA TGCGCCAGCAACCCAGGGGATGTGTACGAGCAGTACTTC. Translating gives CASNPGDVYEQYF. Drawing the rest from reference TRBV5-1 and TRBJ2-7, the complete variable domain is KAGVTQTPRYLIKTRGQQVTLSCSPISGHRSVSWYQQTPGQGLQFLFEYFSETQRNKGNFPGRFSGRQFSNSRSEMNVSTLELGDSALYLCASNPGDVYEQYFGPGTRLTVT.

The rearrangement uses TRBV19 and TRBJ2-5; 9 bases align to TRBD2. From germline, CDR1 is LNHDA and CDR2 SQIVND (reference sequence). This CDR3 region has 17 residues. V trimming: 5 bases; J trimming: 5 bases; junction bases outside the gene matches: 15. This CDR3 reads CASSPGVAGVPRETQYF. CDR3 DNA sequence: TGTGCCAGTAGTCCAGGAGTAGCGGGAGTTCCACGGGAGACCCAGTACTTC.

This chain connects TRBV7-2 to TRBJ1-3, with D unclear. Trimming stripped 3 bases from V and 8 bases from J, with 11 bases between. The CDR3 sequence is 13 residues long. Looked up from germline, CDR1 is SGHTA and CDR2 is FQGNSA. CDR3 amino acids: CASSFRHRDTIYF. DNA of the CDR3: TGTGCCAGCAGCTTCCGACACCGCGACACCATATATTTT. The full variable domain, in which reference TRBV7-2 and TRBJ1-3 provide the parts outside the CDR3, is GAGVSQSPSNKVTEKGKDVELRCDPISGHTALYWYRQSLGQGLEFLIYFQGNSAPDKSGLPSDRFSAERTGGSVSTLTIQRTQQEDSAVYLCASSFRHRDTIYFGEGSWLTVV.

The J gene is TRBJ2-4, the V gene TRBV4-2; D not certain. The CDR3 is 13 amino acids. With 0 bases removed from V and 6 bases from J, the gap between germline ends came to 6 bases. From germline, CDR1 is LGHNA and CDR2 YNFKEQ. CDR3 DNA: TGTGCCAGCAGCCAAGATTCGGGAAACATTCAGTACTTC. Translating gives CASSQDSGNIQYF.

The gene calls are TRBV6-1 and TRBJ2-5, with D tentatively TRBD1 (5 bases). The DNA end favors TRBJ2-7, so the J call may be wrong. The CDR3 runs 12 residues. Germline V gene lookup returns CDR1 MNHNS and CDR2 SASEGT. The CDR3 bases are TGTGCCAGCAGTATACAGGACTACGAGCAGTACTTC. Its protein product is CASSIQDYEQYF.

A few counts support this clone. The V and J genes are TRBV7-3 and TRBJ2-1; no firm D call. V lost 1 base and J lost 0, with 10 bases in between. The CDR3 loop spans 16 amino acids. The germline CDR1 and CDR2 sequences are SGHTA and FQGTGA. CDR3 amino acids: CASSLRAPSSYNEQFF. In DNA, the CDR3 is TGTGCCAGCAGCTTAAGAGCACCGAGCTCCTACAATGAGCAGTTCTTC.